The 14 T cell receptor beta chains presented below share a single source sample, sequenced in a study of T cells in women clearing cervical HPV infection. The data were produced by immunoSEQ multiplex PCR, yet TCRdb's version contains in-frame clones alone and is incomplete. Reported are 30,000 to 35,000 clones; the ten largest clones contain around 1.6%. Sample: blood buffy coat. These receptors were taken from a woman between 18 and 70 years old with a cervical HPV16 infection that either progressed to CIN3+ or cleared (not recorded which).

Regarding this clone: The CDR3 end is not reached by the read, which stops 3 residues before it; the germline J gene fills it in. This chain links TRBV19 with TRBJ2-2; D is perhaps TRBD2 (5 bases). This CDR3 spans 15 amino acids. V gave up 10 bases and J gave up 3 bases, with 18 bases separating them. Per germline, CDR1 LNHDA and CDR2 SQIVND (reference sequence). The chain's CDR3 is CATTTASGYTGELFF. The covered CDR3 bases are TGTGCCACTACCACGGCCAGCGGATACACCGGGGAG. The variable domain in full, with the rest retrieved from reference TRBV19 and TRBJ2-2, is DGGITQSPKYLFRKEGQNVTLSCEQNLNHDAMYWYRQDPGQGLRLIYYSQIVNDFQKGDIAEGYSVSREKKESFPLTVTSAQKNPTAFYLCATTTASGYTGELFFGEGSRLTVL.

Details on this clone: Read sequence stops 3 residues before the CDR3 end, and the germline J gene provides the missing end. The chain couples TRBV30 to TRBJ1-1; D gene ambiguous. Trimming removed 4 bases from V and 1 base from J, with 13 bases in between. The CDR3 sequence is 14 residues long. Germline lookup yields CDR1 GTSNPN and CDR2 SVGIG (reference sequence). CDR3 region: CAWKVGLSNTEAFF. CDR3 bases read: TGTGCCTGGAAAGTTGGGCTCTCGAACACTGAA.

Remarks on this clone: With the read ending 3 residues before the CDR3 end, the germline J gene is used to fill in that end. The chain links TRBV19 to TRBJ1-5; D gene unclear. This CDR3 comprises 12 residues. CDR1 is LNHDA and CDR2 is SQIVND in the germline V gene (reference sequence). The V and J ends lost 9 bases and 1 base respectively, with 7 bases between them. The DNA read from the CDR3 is TGTGCCAGCGGTTGGAGCAATCAGCCC. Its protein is CASGWSNQP. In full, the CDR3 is CASGWSNQPQHF.

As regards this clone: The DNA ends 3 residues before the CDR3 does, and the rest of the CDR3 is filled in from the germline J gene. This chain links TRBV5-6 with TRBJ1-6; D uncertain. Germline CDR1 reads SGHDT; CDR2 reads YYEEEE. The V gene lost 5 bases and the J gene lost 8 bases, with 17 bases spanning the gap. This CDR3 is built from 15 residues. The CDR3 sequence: CASRHITHGDSPLHF. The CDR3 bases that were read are TGTGCCAGCAGACACATTACCCACGGGGATTCACCC.

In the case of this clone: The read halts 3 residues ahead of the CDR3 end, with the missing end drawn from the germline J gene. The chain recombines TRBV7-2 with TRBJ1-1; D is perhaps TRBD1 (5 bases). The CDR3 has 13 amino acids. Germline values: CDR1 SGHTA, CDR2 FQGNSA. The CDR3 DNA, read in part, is TGTGCCAGCAGCTTAGCCGGGACTCACATT. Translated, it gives CASSLAGTHI. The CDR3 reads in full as CASSLAGTHIAFF.

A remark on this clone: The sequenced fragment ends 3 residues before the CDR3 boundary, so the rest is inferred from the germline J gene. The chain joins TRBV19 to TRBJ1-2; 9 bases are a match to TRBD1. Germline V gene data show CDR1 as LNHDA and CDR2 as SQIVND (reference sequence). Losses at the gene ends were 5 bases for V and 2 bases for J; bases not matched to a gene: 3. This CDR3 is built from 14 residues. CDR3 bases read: TGTGCCAGTAGTCTAGGACAGGGGAACTATGGC. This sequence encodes CASSLGQGNYG. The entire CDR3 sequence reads CASSLGQGNYGYTF.

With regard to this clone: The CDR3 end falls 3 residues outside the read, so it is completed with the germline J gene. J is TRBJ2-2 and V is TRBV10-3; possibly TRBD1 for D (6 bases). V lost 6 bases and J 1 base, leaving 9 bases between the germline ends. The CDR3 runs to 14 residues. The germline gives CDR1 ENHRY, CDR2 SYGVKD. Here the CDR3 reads CAIRGTLNTGELFF. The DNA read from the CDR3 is TGTGCCATCAGGGGGACATTGAACACCGGGGAG.

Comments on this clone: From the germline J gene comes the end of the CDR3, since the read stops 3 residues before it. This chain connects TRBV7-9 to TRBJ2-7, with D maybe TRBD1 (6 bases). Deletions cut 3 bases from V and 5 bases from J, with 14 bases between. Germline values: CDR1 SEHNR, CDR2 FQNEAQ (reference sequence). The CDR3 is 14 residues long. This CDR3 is CASSLSQGPHEQYF. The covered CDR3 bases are TGTGCCAGCAGCTTGTCCCAGGGGCCCCACGAG.

This chain's CDR3 is CSVKLYRDYGYTF. The sequenced part of the CDR3 DNA is TGCAGTGTCAAGCTTTACCGGGACTATGGC. V and J are TRBV20-1 and TRBJ1-2; D remains unclear. The observed sequence ends 3 residues before the CDR3 terminus, with the missing tail filled in from the germline J gene. Germline CDR1 reads DFQATT; CDR2 reads SNEGSKA (reference sequence). The V gene lost 7 bases and the J gene lost 3 bases, with 15 bases spanning the gap. The CDR3 runs 13 residues.

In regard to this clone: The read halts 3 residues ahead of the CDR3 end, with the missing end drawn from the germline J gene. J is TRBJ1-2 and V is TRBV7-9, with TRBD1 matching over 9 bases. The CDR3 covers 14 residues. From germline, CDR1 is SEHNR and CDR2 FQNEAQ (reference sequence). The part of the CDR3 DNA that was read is TGTGCCAGCAGCTTCGGGACAGGGAACTACGAC. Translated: CASSFGTGNYD. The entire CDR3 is CASSFGTGNYDYTF.

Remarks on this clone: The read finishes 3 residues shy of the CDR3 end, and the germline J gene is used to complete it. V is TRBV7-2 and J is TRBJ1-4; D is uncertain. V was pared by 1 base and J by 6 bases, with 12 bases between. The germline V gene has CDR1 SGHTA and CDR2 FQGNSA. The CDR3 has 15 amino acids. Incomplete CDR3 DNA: TGTGCCAGCAGCTTAGTCGGCGGTCTTGATGAAAAA. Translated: CASSLVGGLDEK. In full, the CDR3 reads CASSLVGGLDEKLFF.

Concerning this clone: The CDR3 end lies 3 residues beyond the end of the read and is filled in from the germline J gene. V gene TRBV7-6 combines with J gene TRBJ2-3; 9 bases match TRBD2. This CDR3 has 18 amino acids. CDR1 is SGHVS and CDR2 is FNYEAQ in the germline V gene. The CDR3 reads CASSSRPWAGGFQETQYF. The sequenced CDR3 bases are TGTGCCAGCAGCTCCCGGCCCTGGGCGGGGGGGTTCCAAGAGACG.

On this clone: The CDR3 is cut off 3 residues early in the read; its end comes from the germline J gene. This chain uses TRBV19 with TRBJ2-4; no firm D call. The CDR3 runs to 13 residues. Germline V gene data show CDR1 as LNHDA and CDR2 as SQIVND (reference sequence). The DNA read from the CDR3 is TGTGCCAGTAGTATAGACAGCAACTATGGT. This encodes CASSIDSNYG. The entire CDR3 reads CASSIDSNYGQYF.

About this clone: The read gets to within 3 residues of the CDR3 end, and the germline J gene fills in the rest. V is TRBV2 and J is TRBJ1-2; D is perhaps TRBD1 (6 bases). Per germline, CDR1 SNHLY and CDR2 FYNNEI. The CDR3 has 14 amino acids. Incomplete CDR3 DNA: TGTGCCAGCGGGTCACAGGGTATTGGACCGGGC. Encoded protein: CASGSQGIGPG. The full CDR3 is CASGSQGIGPGYTF. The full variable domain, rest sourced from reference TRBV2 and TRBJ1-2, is EPEVTQTPSHQVTQMGQEVILRCVPISNHLYFYWYRQILGQKVEFLVSFYNNEISEKSEIFDDQFSVERPDGSNFTLKIRSTKLEDSAMYFCASGSQGIGPGYTFGSGTRLTVV.